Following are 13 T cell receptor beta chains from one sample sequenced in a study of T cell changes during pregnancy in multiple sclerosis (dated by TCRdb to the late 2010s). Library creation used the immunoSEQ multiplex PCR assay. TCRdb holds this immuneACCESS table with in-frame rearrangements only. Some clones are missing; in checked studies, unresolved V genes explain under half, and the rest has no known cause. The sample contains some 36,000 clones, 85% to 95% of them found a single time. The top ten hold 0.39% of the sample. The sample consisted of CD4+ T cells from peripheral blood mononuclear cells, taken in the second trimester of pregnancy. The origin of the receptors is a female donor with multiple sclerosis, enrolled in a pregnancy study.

DNA for the CDR3: TGTGCCAGCAGCTTAGTTCACAGTGCCCGCGGCTACACCTTC. It yields the protein CASSLVHSARGYTF. The chain is built from TRBV7-2 and TRBJ1-2; D unclear. V gave up 1 base and J gave up 8 bases, with 14 bases separating them. The CDR3 spans 14 residues. CDR1 is SGHTA and CDR2 is FQGNSA in the germline V gene.

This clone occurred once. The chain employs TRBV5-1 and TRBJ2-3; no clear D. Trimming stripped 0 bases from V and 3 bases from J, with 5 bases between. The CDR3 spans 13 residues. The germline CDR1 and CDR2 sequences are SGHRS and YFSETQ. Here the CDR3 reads CASSLAGTDTQYF. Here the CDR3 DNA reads TGCGCCAGCAGCTTGGCCGGGACAGATACGCAGTATTTT.

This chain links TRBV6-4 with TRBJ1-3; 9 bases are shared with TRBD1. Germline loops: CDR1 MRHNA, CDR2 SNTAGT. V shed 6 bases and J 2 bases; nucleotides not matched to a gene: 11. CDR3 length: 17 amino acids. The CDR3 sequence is CASSQNRGRSAGNTIYF. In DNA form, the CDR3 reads TGTGCCAGCAGCCAAAACAGGGGGCGCTCCGCTGGAAACACCATATATTTT.

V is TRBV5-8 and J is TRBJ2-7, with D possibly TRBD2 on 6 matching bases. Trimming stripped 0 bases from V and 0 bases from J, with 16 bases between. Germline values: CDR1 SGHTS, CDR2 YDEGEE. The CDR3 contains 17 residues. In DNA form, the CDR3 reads TGTGCCAGCAGCTTGGACGCGGGGTCGACCCTCTCCTACGAGCAGTACTTC. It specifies CASSLDAGSTLSYEQYF.

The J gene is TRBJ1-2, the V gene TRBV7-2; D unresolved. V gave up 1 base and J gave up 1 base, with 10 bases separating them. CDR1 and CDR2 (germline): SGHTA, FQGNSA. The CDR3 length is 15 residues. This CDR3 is CASSLDSGLNYGYTF. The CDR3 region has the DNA TGTGCCAGCAGCTTAGATTCAGGACTTAACTATGGCTACACCTTC.

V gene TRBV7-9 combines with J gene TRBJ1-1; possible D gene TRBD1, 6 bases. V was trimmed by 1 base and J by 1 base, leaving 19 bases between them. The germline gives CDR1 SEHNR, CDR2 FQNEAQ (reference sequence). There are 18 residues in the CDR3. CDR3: CASSLVKAGVGTNTEAFF. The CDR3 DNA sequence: TGTGCCAGCAGCTTAGTGAAAGCAGGGGTCGGTACGAACACTGAAGCTTTCTTT.

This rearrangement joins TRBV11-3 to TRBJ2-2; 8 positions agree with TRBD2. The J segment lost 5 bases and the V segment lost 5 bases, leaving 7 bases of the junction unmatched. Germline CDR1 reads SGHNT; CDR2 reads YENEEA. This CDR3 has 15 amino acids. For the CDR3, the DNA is TGTGCCAGCAGCCCGGGACTAGGGGAGACCGGGGAGCTGTTTTTT. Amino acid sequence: CASSPGLGETGELFF. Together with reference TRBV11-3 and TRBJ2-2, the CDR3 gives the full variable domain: EAGVVQSPRYKIIEKKQPVAFWCNPISGHNTLYWYLQNLGQGPELLIRYENEEAVDDSQLPKDRFSAERLKGVDSTLKIQPAELGDSAVYLCASSPGLGETGELFFGEGSRLTVL.

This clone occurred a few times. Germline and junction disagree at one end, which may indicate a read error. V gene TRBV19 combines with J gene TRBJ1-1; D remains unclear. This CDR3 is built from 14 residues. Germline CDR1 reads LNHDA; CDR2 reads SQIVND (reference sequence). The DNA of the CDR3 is TGTGCCAGTAGGATAGTGGGCAGAAACACTGAAGCTTTCTTT. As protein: CASRIVGRNTEAFF.

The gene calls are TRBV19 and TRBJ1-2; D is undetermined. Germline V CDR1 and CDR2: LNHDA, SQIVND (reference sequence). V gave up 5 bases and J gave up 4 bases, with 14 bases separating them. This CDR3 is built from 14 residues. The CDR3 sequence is CASSLGREIYGYTF. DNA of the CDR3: TGTGCCAGTAGTTTGGGGAGGGAAATCTATGGCTACACCTTC.

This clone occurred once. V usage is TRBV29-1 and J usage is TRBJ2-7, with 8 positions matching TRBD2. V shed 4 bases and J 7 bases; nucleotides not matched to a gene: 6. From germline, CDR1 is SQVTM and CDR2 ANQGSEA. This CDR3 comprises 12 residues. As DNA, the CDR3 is TGCAGCGTTGCCCCAGCGGGGGTTGAGCAGTACTTC. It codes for CSVAPAGVEQYF.

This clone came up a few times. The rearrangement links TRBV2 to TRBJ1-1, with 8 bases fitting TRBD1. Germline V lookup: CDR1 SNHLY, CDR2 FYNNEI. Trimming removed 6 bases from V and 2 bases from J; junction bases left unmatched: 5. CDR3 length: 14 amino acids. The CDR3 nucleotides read TGTGCCAGCAGGGAGGGGACAGGCAACACTGAAGCTTTCTTT. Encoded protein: CASREGTGNTEAFF.

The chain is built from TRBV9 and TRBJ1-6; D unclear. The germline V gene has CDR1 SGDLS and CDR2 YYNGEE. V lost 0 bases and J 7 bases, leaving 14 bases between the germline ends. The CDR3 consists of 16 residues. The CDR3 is CASSVGAGKENSPLHF. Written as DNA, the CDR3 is TGTGCCAGCAGCGTAGGGGCAGGCAAGGAAAATTCACCCCTCCACTTT. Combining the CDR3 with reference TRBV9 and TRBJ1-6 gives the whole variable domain DSGVTQTPKHLITATGQRVTLRCSPRSGDLSVYWYQQSLDQGLQFLIQYYNGEERAKGNILERFSAQQFPDLHSELNLSSLELGDSALYFCASSVGAGKENSPLHFGNGTRLTVT.

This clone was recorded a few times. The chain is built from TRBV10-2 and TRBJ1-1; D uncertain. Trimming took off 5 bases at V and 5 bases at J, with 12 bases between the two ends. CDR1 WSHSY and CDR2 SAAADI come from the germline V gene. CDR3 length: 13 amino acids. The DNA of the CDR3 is TGCGCCAGCAGTCTCTCCGGGGAAACTGAAGCTTTCTTT. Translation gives CASSLSGETEAFF.